Listed here are 18 T cell receptor beta chains from one sample, sequenced in a study of control samples from healthy donors and cancer patients (dated by TCRdb to the early 2020s). Library method: the immunoSEQ multiplex PCR assay. TCRdb stores this immuneACCESS table with in-frame sequences only. Part of the clones is absent; in the studies checked, under half of the shortfall reflects unresolved V genes, and no reason is known for the rest. The sample contains about 160,000 clones, roughly 93% of them found a single time. More than 5% of the sample is in the top ten clones. The sample consisted of blood. The receptors were gathered from a man between 18 and 29 years old in good health.

The chain employs TRBV7-2 and TRBJ1-1; unclear D gene. The V gene lost 0 bases and the J gene lost 0 bases, with 8 bases spanning the gap. Germline-derived CDR1 and CDR2 are SGHTA and FQGNSA. The CDR3 totals 15 residues. The CDR3 loop is CASSLAIDLNTEAFF. CDR3 DNA: TGTGCCAGCAGCTTAGCGATAGACTTGAACACTGAAGCTTTCTTT.

The chain has TRBV7-9 and TRBJ2-3; 7 nucleotides line up with TRBD2. The germline V gene encodes CDR1 SEHNR and CDR2 FQNEAQ (reference sequence). The CDR3 is 16 residues long. Unmatched junction bases numbered 12, after V lost 5 bases and J lost 4 bases. CDR3 DNA: TGTGCCAGCAGCCCTTTATCGAGGCGGGAGTCAGATACGCAGTATTTT. Translating gives CASSPLSRRESDTQYF.

This rearrangement joins TRBV5-5 to TRBJ2-7; TRBD2 agrees at 8 bases. V gave up 4 bases and J gave up 0 bases; unmatched junction bases: 3. The CDR3 is 14 amino acids. In germline, CDR1 is SGHKS, CDR2 YYEKEE (reference sequence). The CDR3 sequence: CASSQSGSSYEQYF. Written as DNA, the CDR3 is TGTGCCAGCAGCCAAAGCGGGAGCTCCTACGAGCAGTACTTC.

This chain connects TRBV27 to TRBJ1-6, with 7 bases matching TRBD1. Germline CDR1 is MNHEY and CDR2 is SMNVEV (reference sequence). V shed 3 bases and J 7 bases; nucleotides not matched to a gene: 3. The CDR3 sequence is 14 residues long. The CDR3, as DNA: TGTGCCAGCAGTTTTGCCAGGGGGAATTCACCCCTCCACTTT. This sequence encodes CASSFARGNSPLHF.

This clone was observed once. The chain recombines TRBV2 with TRBJ1-5, with 7 positions matching TRBD1. CDR3 length equals 14 residues. V gave up 3 bases and J gave up 8 bases; unmatched junction bases: 7. From germline, CDR1 is SNHLY and CDR2 FYNNEI. The CDR3 loop reads CASSEGQNLEPQHF. The CDR3 coding sequence is TGTGCCAGCAGTGAGGGACAGAATTTGGAGCCCCAGCATTTT.

This clone was observed a single time. This chain links TRBV18 with TRBJ1-2, with D hard to call. CDR3 length: 13 residues. Trimming shortened V by 6 bases and J by 5 bases, and 13 bases separated the two germline ends. CDR1 and CDR2 (germline): KGHSH, LQKENI. CDR3 DNA sequence: TGTGCCAGCTCGACCCCCCAGGTTTATGGCTACACCTTC. Its protein product is CASSTPQVYGYTF.

This chain joins TRBV5-6 and TRBJ2-1; weak D call: TRBD2 (5 bases). The CDR3 loop spans 16 amino acids. Germline V gene data show CDR1 as SGHDT and CDR2 as YYEEEE. V gave up 4 bases and J gave up 9 bases, with 23 bases separating them. The CDR3 DNA sequence: TGTGCCAGCAGCATACTAGGACCATCACTCTCTGTTGAGCAGTTCTTC. It is translated as CASSILGPSLSVEQFF. The variable domain in full, with the rest retrieved from reference TRBV5-6 and TRBJ2-1, is DAGVTQSPTHLIKTRGQQVTLRCSPKSGHDTVSWYQQALGQGPQFIFQYYEEEERQRGNFPDRFSGHQFPNYSSELNVNALLLGDSALYLCASSILGPSLSVEQFFGPGTRLTVL.

The chain is built from TRBV3-1 (or the pseudogene TRBV3-2) and TRBJ1-1; TRBD1 might be the D (5 bases). Germline CDR1 reads LGHDT; CDR2 reads YNNKEL (reference sequence). V was pared by 4 bases and J by 7 bases, with 10 bases between. The CDR3 runs 12 residues. The CDR3 sequence: CASSPRRGEAFF. In nucleotides, the CDR3 is TGTGCCAGCAGCCCGAGGAGGGGTGAAGCTTTCTTT.

V and J are TRBV15 and TRBJ1-1, with D unresolved. The germline V and J ends were trimmed by 0 bases and 5 bases, with 13 bases remaining between them. The CDR3 consists of 15 residues. Germline V gene sequence: CDR1 LNHNV, CDR2 YYDKDF (reference sequence). The CDR3 protein is CATSRDRTRGTEAFF. Here the CDR3 DNA reads TGTGCCACCAGCAGAGATCGGACCCGAGGGACTGAAGCTTTCTTT.

The CDR3 region has the DNA TGTGCCAGCAGCTTACCGGGGGCCACTGAAGCTTTCTTT. It is translated as CASSLPGATEAFF. This chain uses TRBV7-2 with TRBJ1-1; perhaps TRBD1 as D (6 bases). Trimming took 2 bases from V and 4 from J, leaving 8 bases between them. Per the germline V gene, CDR1 is SGHTA and CDR2 is FQGNSA. The CDR3 consists of 13 residues.

CDR3 in amino acids: CSASPGMYGNTIYF. The CDR3 DNA reads as TGCAGTGCTAGTCCAGGGATGTATGGAAACACCATATATTTT. The chain couples TRBV20-1 to TRBJ1-3, with D maybe TRBD1 (5 bases). V was trimmed by 3 bases and J by 3 bases, leaving 12 bases between them. In germline, CDR1 is DFQATT, CDR2 SNEGSKA (reference sequence). The CDR3 length is 14 residues.

The V call is TRBV7-2, the J call TRBJ1-2; D remains ambiguous. Germline V gene lookup returns CDR1 SGHTA and CDR2 FQGNSA. The CDR3 contains 14 residues. V lost 3 bases and J 5 bases, leaving 13 bases between the germline ends. The CDR3 region is CASSFVKEGYGYTF. CDR3 coding DNA: TGTGCCAGCAGCTTCGTCAAGGAAGGGTATGGCTACACCTTC.

The chain couples TRBV11-2 to TRBJ1-3; TRBD1 is a possible D gene (6 bases). Per the germline V gene, CDR1 is SGHAT and CDR2 is FQNNGV. The length of the CDR3 is 16 residues. Deletions cut 5 bases from V and 0 bases from J, with 14 bases between. The CDR3 bases are TGTGCCAGCAGCCCTAGGGGGGGGTACTCTGGAAACACCATATATTTT. It codes for CASSPRGGYSGNTIYF.

This clone was recorded only once. The chain links TRBV27 to TRBJ2-3; possible D gene TRBD2, 5 bases. The V gene's germline CDR1 is MNHEY and CDR2 SMNVEV (reference sequence). V was trimmed by 1 base and J by 4 bases, leaving 12 bases between them. CDR3 size: 15 residues. The CDR3 loop is CASSLLREWSDTQYF. CDR3 DNA: TGTGCCAGCAGTTTATTGAGGGAGTGGTCAGATACGCAGTATTTT.

The chain uses TRBV14 and TRBJ1-1; D is uncertain. The CDR3 covers 14 residues. V was pared by 0 bases and J by 3 bases, with 8 bases between. Germline CDR1 SGHDN, CDR2 FVKESK. The CDR3 loop reads CASSQEQWDTEAFF. In nucleotides, the CDR3 is TGTGCCAGCAGCCAAGAACAATGGGACACTGAAGCTTTCTTT.

J is TRBJ1-1 and V is TRBV10-3; no reliable D call. The CDR3 has 13 residues. The germline V gene encodes CDR1 ENHRY and CDR2 SYGVKD. V was shortened by 3 bases and J by 0 bases, with 5 bases between the two germline ends. The DNA for the CDR3 is TGTGCCATCAGTGACAGATTGAACACTGAAGCTTTCTTT. Its translation is CAISDRLNTEAFF.

This clone is labeled as medium-sized. The sample contains more than one DNA sequence encoding this CDR3. V and J are TRBV4-1 and TRBJ1-3, with a weak D call TRBD1 (6 bases). The CDR3 is made up of 17 amino acids. Germline-derived CDR1 and CDR2 are MGHRA and YSYEKL. V was shortened by 0 bases and J by 1 base, with 13 bases between the two germline ends. Here the CDR3 DNA reads TGCGCCAGCAGCCAAGATGGGAGGGGGAGGTCTGGAAACACCATATATTTT. Amino acids: CASSQDGRGRSGNTIYF.

J is TRBJ2-1 and V is TRBV20-1; D is undetermined. V was cut by 5 bases and J by 6 bases, with 5 bases left in between. This CDR3 spans 10 amino acids. The germline CDR1 and CDR2 sequences are DFQATT and SNEGSKA (reference sequence). CDR3 DNA: TGCAGTGCTTCCACCAATGAGCAGTTCTTC. Its translation is CSASTNEQFF.